The 19 T cell receptor beta chains presented below share a single source sample, sequenced in a study of siplizumab effects on memory and regulatory T cells. Libraries were prepared by immunoSEQ multiplex PCR; TCRdb keeps only in-frame clonotypes and omits some of them. The table has approximately 100,000 clones, about 94% seen once. The sample comprised non-Treg CD4+ T cells sorted from blood. The origin of the receptors is a human donor in good health.

This clone is a singleton in its sample. V usage is TRBV4-1 and J usage is TRBJ2-7; unclear D gene. Germline V gene data show CDR1 as MGHRA and CDR2 as YSYEKL. V was pared by 1 base and J by 4 bases, with 11 bases between. The CDR3 covers 14 residues. Here the CDR3 DNA reads TGCGCCAGCAGCCAAGGTCCCAGGCAGTACGAGCAGTACTTC. Translating gives CASSQGPRQYEQYF.

This clone was picked up one time. V and J are TRBV18 and TRBJ2-3; D ambiguous. This CDR3 comprises 16 residues. Trimming cost V 3 bases and J 0 bases, with 13 bases left between them. Germline V gives CDR1 KGHSH, CDR2 LQKENI. CDR3 nucleotides: TGTGCCAGCTCACCGTCATCCGGGCTTAGCACAGATACGCAGTATTTT. This gives the protein CASSPSSGLSTDTQYF.

The CDR3 sequence: CASSYPGQQETQYF. The DNA for the CDR3 is TGTGCCAGCAGCTATCCGGGACAGCAAGAGACCCAGTACTTC. The chain combines TRBV5-4 with TRBJ2-5; 7 nucleotides align to TRBD1. CDR1 is SGHNT, CDR2 YYREEE, per germline (reference sequence). The CDR3 has 14 residues. The trim removed 3 bases at V and 2 bases at J, leaving 4 bases unmatched. Drawing the rest from reference TRBV5-4 and TRBJ2-5, the complete variable domain is ETGVTQSPTHLIKTRGQQVTLRCSSQSGHNTVSWYQQALGQGPQFIFQYYREEENGRGNFPPRFSGLQFPNYSSELNVNALELDDSALYLCASSYPGQQETQYFGPGTRLLVL.

The sample holds one count of this clone. The chain is built from TRBV6-1 and TRBJ2-3; TRBD2 aligns across 8 bases. The CDR3 runs to 16 residues. In germline, CDR1 is MNHNS, CDR2 SASEGT. V shed 4 bases, J shed 2 bases, and the junction held 8 bases outside the gene matches. CDR3 loop: CASSVGAGGATDTQYF. For the CDR3, the DNA is TGTGCCAGCAGTGTTGGGGCGGGAGGCGCCACAGATACGCAGTATTTT.

This sequence joins TRBV7-6 and TRBJ2-5; D may match TRBD1 or TRBD2 (6 bases each). The CDR3 is made up of 18 amino acids. Germline CDR1 is SGHVS and CDR2 is FNYEAQ. V was pared by 1 base and J by 4 bases, with 22 bases between. The CDR3 reads CASSLVLGGGGRRETQYF. The CDR3 coding sequence is TGTGCCAGCAGCTTAGTACTGGGGGGCGGTGGGAGACGAGAGACCCAGTACTTC. Filled out from reference TRBV7-6 and TRBJ2-5, the complete variable domain reads GAGVSQSPRYKVTKRGQDVALRCDPISGHVSLYWYRQALGQGPEFLTYFNYEAQQDKSGLPNDRFSAERPEGSISTLTIQRTEQRDSAMYRCASSLVLGGGGRRETQYFGPGTRLLVL.

This clone was detected only a few times. The chain links TRBV7-9 to TRBJ2-5; D is perhaps TRBD1 or TRBD2 (5 bases each). The CDR3 contains 12 residues. Germline V gene sequence: CDR1 SEHNR, CDR2 FQNEAQ (reference sequence). Trimming took off 4 bases at V and 4 bases at J, with 7 bases between the two ends. In DNA, the CDR3 is TGTGCCAGCAGCTCTGGGGGAGAGACCCAGTACTTC. Protein: CASSSGGETQYF.

J is TRBJ2-1 and V is TRBV11-2; no definite D call. The CDR3 totals 13 residues. V gave up 5 bases and J gave up 5 bases, with 10 bases separating them. CDR1 is SGHAT, CDR2 FQNNGV, per germline. The CDR3 protein is CASSPRLNNEQFF. CDR3 DNA sequence: TGTGCCAGCAGCCCCCGACTGAACAATGAGCAGTTCTTC.

The rearrangement uses TRBV9 and TRBJ2-1; the match to TRBD2 covers 10 bases. The V segment lost 0 bases and the J segment 6 bases; nucleotides outside the gene matches: 9. The CDR3 runs to 17 residues. Germline V gene lookup returns CDR1 SGDLS and CDR2 YYNGEE. The CDR3 spells CASSVGAGTSAFNEQFF. The CDR3 bases are TGTGCCAGCAGCGTAGGGGCCGGGACTAGCGCTTTCAATGAGCAGTTCTTC.

V and J are TRBV30 and TRBJ1-4; no clear D gene. The CDR3 sequence is 13 residues long. With 3 bases removed from V and 8 bases from J, the gap between germline ends came to 13 bases. Germline CDR1 and CDR2: GTSNPN and SVGIG (reference sequence). The CDR3 loop is CAWSSMLNEKLFF. The CDR3 DNA reads as TGTGCCTGGAGCAGTATGCTTAACGAAAAACTGTTTTTT.

This clone appeared a single time. The chain uses TRBV7-3 and TRBJ2-2; tentative D call: TRBD2 (6 bases). Germline V CDR1 and CDR2: SGHTA, FQGTGA. The CDR3 is 19 residues long. V shed 11 bases and J shed 4 bases, with 32 bases lying between them. The CDR3 loop is CAHVIRMGPPGEVTGELFF. CDR3 sequence (DNA): TGTGCCCACGTGATTAGGATGGGACCCCCTGGGGAGGTCACCGGGGAGCTGTTTTTT.

This CDR3 reads CASSLGLAGVPSYEQYF. CDR3 nucleotides: TGTGCCAGCAGCTTGGGATTAGCGGGAGTTCCCTCCTACGAGCAGTACTTC. This chain uses TRBV5-6 with TRBJ2-7; 9 nucleotides match TRBD2. The CDR3 runs 17 residues. V lost 0 bases, J lost 0 bases, and 7 bases stayed unmatched. Germline loops: CDR1 SGHDT, CDR2 YYEEEE.

The chain uses TRBV28 and TRBJ2-7; D is perhaps TRBD1 (6 bases). The V end lost 6 bases, the J end lost 1 base, and 19 bases lay between the germline ends. The CDR3 totals 16 residues. Germline V gene lookup returns CDR1 MDHEN and CDR2 SYDVKM. In DNA form, the CDR3 reads TGTGCCAGCAGCCGGGGACACTCCCTGCGGTCCTACGAGCAGTACTTC. It codes for CASSRGHSLRSYEQYF. Combining the CDR3 with reference TRBV28 and TRBJ2-7 gives the whole variable domain DVKVTQSSRYLVKRTGEKVFLECVQDMDHENMFWYRQDPGLGLRLIYFSYDVKMKEKGDIPEGYSVSREKKERFSLILESASTNQTSMYLCASSRGHSLRSYEQYFGPGTRLTVT.

The chain links TRBV11-2 to TRBJ1-1; D is undetermined. Trimming pared 1 base from V and 4 bases from J, leaving 7 bases between. The CDR3 totals 13 residues. CDR1 and CDR2 (germline): SGHAT, FQNNGV. DNA for the CDR3: TGTGCCAGCAGCTTAGGTTGGGGCACTGAAGCTTTCTTT. The encoded protein is CASSLGWGTEAFF.

This chain joins TRBV5-4 and TRBJ1-3; no definite D call. CDR1 and CDR2 from the germline V gene are SGHNT and YYREEE (reference sequence). V gave up 5 bases and J gave up 0 bases, with 9 bases separating them. The CDR3 covers 14 residues. The CDR3 region has the DNA TGTGCCAGCAGTTACGCTTCCTCTGGAAACACCATATATTTT. It specifies CASSYASSGNTIYF.

This rearrangement joins TRBV7-6 to TRBJ2-5; TRBD2 matches 7 bases. The germline CDR1 and CDR2 sequences are SGHVS and FNYEAQ. The CDR3 sequence is 17 residues long. With V trimmed by 3 bases and J by 4 bases, 14 bases remained unmatched. CDR3 bases: TGTGCCAGCAGCTTTTCGCTGAATCCGGGGGGAGGAGAGACCCAGTACTTC. Protein product: CASSFSLNPGGGETQYF. The full variable domain, its missing parts supplied by reference TRBV7-6 and TRBJ2-5, is GAGVSQSPRYKVTKRGQDVALRCDPISGHVSLYWYRQALGQGPEFLTYFNYEAQQDKSGLPNDRFSAERPEGSISTLTIQRTEQRDSAMYRCASSFSLNPGGGETQYFGPGTRLLVL.

The V and J genes are TRBV18 and TRBJ2-3, with D possibly TRBD2 on 5 matching bases. The CDR3 is 13 residues long. The V gene's germline CDR1 is KGHSH and CDR2 LQKENI. The V end was cut by 5 bases, the J end by 2 bases, with 8 bases between. CDR3 sequence reads: CASSERLTDTQYF. The CDR3 DNA is TGTGCCAGCTCAGAGCGGCTCACAGATACGCAGTATTTT. Based on the CDR3 plus reference TRBV18 and TRBJ2-3, the full variable domain is NAGVMQNPRHLVRRRGQEARLRCSPMKGHSHVYWYRQLPEEGLKFMVYLQKENIIDESGMPKERFSAEFPKEGPSILRIQQVVRGDSAAYFCASSERLTDTQYFGPGTRLTVL.

This rearrangement joins TRBV27 to TRBJ2-1, with TRBD1 identical over 10 bases. Trimming cost V 7 bases and J 2 bases; bases outside gene matches: 5. This CDR3 comprises 15 residues. Germline CDR1 reads MNHEY; CDR2 reads SMNVEV (reference sequence). The CDR3 sequence is CASTPGTGAYNEQFF. CDR3 DNA: TGTGCCAGCACACCCGGGACAGGGGCCTACAATGAGCAGTTCTTC.

The chain has TRBV5-1 and TRBJ1-4; D uncertain. V was trimmed by 2 bases and J by 13 bases, leaving 15 bases between them. Germline V lookup: CDR1 SGHRS, CDR2 YFSETQ. This CDR3 is built from 13 residues. The CDR3 region has the DNA TGCGCCAGCAGCTTTGATCTGGGGAACCTACTGTTTTTT. Encoded protein: CASSFDLGNLLFF.

The V gene is TRBV27, the J gene TRBJ2-4; D may be TRBD1 (6 bases). Between the trimmed V and J ends, which lost 4 bases and 5 bases, there was a span of 12 bases. The CDR3 is 14 residues long. Per the germline V gene, CDR1 is MNHEY and CDR2 is SMNVEV (reference sequence). The CDR3 DNA sequence: TGTGCCAGCAGTTCCGGGACAAGAGAAAACATTCAGTACTTC. Encoded protein: CASSSGTRENIQYF.